The rows below give T cell receptor beta chains drawn from one sample of a study of blood T cells in healthy people across ages. Via MiXCR, TCRdb re-called the 5' RACE reads, giving one row per CDR3 protein. This sample carries over 750,000 distinct CDR3 sequences, approximately 25% of them seen once, and the ten largest clones take 9.4%. These same records also appear under a second study, on T cells of mothers and their children.

Sequencing was carried out using blood. These TCRs come from a boy between 10 and 17 years old in good health. Each CDR3 is given with its conserved first and last residue. D genes are given only for firm matches. Clone size is shown for a subset of rows, as once, few, many or a class of expanded clone.

size	V	D	J	CDR3	DNA
once	TRBV11-2	-	TRBJ1-1	CASSRAWWDGTEAFF	TGTGCCAGCAGCCGGGCGTGGTGGGATGGTACTGAAGCTTTCTTT
few	TRBV4-1	-	TRBJ2-6	CASSFSLSGANVLTF	TGCGCCAGCAGCTTCAGCCTCTCTGGGGCCAACGTCCTGACTTTC
few	TRBV7-9	TRBD2	TRBJ2-1	CASSPPLAGVSNEQFF	TGTGCCAGCAGCCCACCACTAGCGGGAGTCAGTAATGAGCAGTTCTTC
-	TRBV3-1	-	TRBJ1-4	CASSPQPGIHEKLFF	TGTGCCAGCAGCCCTCAACCCGGGATACATGAAAAACTGTTTTTT
-	TRBV7-3	TRBD2	TRBJ2-7	CASSSRLAEPYEQYF	TGTGCCAGCAGCTCTCGACTAGCGGAGCCCTACGAGCAGTACTTC
few	TRBV20-1	-	TRBJ1-5	CSASPEGDQPQHF	TGCAGTGCTTCCCCTGAGGGGGATCAGCCCCAGCATTTT
few	TRBV3-1	TRBD2	TRBJ2-5	CASSQDLTSGIYRGETQYF	TGTGCCAGCAGCCAAGATCTGACTAGCGGGATATACCGGGGAGAGACCCAGTACTTC
-	TRBV20-1	-	TRBJ1-2	CSAGVDGYTF	TGCAGTGCCGGTGTTGATGGCTACACCTTC
-	TRBV2	-	TRBJ2-1	CASSAGRTASYNEQFF	TGTGCCAGCAGTGCGGGCAGGACCGCCTCCTACAATGAGCAGTTCTTC
-	TRBV5-1	TRBD2	TRBJ2-1	CASSPTSGFGNEQFF	TGCGCCAGCAGCCCAACTAGCGGGTTCGGGAATGAGCAGTTCTTC
-	TRBV7-9	-	TRBJ2-5	CASSVPFGGHQETQYF	TGTGCCAGCAGCGTCCCGTTCGGGGGTCACCAAGAGACCCAGTACTTC